The 25 T cell receptor beta chains listed next were all sequenced from one sample in a study of cytomegalovirus exposure and HLA in healthy donors. The PCR contained 60 Vbeta and 13 Jbeta primers. The table came from immunoSEQ multiplex PCR; TCRdb's copy has only in-frame clones and leaves some out. Among roughly 150,000 clones listed, about 70% were seen once. The sequencing input was PBMCs. The receptor set was obtained from a male donor in good health and CMV-seronegative.

The V and J genes are TRBV27 and TRBJ2-7, with D perhaps matching TRBD2 (6 bases). The CDR3 extends over 13 amino acids. The germline V gene encodes CDR1 MNHEY and CDR2 SMNVEV (reference sequence). Trimming shortened V by 4 bases and J by 9 bases, and 16 bases separated the two germline ends. The CDR3 DNA reads TGTGCCAGCAGTTCACGAGTCGGGGGATGGCAGTACTTC. Its translation is CASSSRVGGWQYF.

This clone appeared a single time. At the DNA level, this CDR3 is encoded by other sequences in the same sample as well. The chain recombines TRBV2 with TRBJ1-1; D is uncertain. V lost 6 bases and J lost 1, with 9 bases in between. In germline, CDR1 is SNHLY, CDR2 FYNNEI. This CDR3 spans 13 amino acids. The CDR3 DNA sequence: TGTGCCAGCAGCGTTCGGGGGAACACTGAAGCTTTCTTT. Translated: CASSVRGNTEAFF.

The rearrangement links TRBV4-1 to TRBJ2-7, with D tentatively TRBD2 (6 bases). The ends were cut back, 1 base at V and 1 base at J, with 11 bases in the middle. This CDR3 is 15 amino acids long. The germline V gene has CDR1 MGHRA and CDR2 YSYEKL. The CDR3 spells CASSQAPGVSYEQYF. CDR3 bases: TGCGCCAGCAGCCAAGCTCCGGGAGTTTCCTACGAGCAGTACTTC.

This chain uses TRBV7-2 with TRBJ2-7, with 7 bases identical to TRBD2. V lost 7 bases to trimming and J lost 4 bases; unmatched junction nucleotides: 13. The CDR3 has 15 residues. Germline CDR1 and CDR2: SGHTA and FQGNSA. The CDR3 here is CASTWNRAGAYEQYF. Written as DNA, the CDR3 is TGTGCCAGCACCTGGAATAGGGCGGGAGCGTACGAGCAGTACTTC.

This chain uses TRBV19 with TRBJ2-1, with D perhaps matching TRBD2 (5 bases). The CDR3 consists of 14 residues. V dropped 5 bases and J dropped 2 bases, with 10 bases sitting between them. The V gene's germline CDR1 is LNHDA and CDR2 SQIVND (reference sequence). The CDR3 spells CASSEAGAYNEQFF. Written as DNA, the CDR3 is TGTGCCAGTAGTGAGGCGGGTGCCTACAATGAGCAGTTCTTC.

V is TRBV27 and J is TRBJ1-2; D is undetermined. The CDR3 has 15 residues. Deletions cut 3 bases from V and 1 base from J, with 12 bases between. Germline CDR1 is MNHEY and CDR2 is SMNVEV (reference sequence). CDR3 residues: CASSLALDINYGYTF. In nucleotides, the CDR3 is TGTGCCAGCAGTTTGGCTCTAGATATTAACTATGGCTACACCTTC.

To note about this clone: An end of the junction does not agree with germline; a read error may underlie this. This rearrangement joins TRBV7-9 to TRBJ2-2, with D perhaps TRBD2 (6 bases). CDR3 length: 13 amino acids. The germline gives CDR1 SEHNR, CDR2 FQNEAQ (reference sequence). CDR3 amino acids: CSSRSGESGELFF. In DNA form, the CDR3 reads TGTTCCAGCAGGTCGGGGGAAAGCGGGGAGCTGTTTTTT.

The chain couples TRBV2 to TRBJ2-4; 12 nucleotides align to TRBD2. Germline lookup yields CDR1 SNHLY and CDR2 FYNNEI. The CDR3 length is 11 residues. V dropped 6 bases and J dropped 16; count of bases not matched to a gene: 4. CDR3 protein: CASRTSGGPYF. The CDR3, as DNA: TGTGCCAGCAGGACTAGCGGGGGCCCATACTTC.

The V gene is TRBV10-3, the J gene TRBJ2-1; 9 nucleotides match TRBD2. From germline, CDR1 is ENHRY and CDR2 SYGVKD. This CDR3 is built from 15 residues. V gave up 5 bases and J gave up 4 bases; unmatched junction bases: 6. CDR3 in amino acids: CAISRASGVYNEQFF. The CDR3 DNA sequence: TGTGCCATCAGTAGGGCTAGCGGGGTATACAATGAGCAGTTCTTC.

CDR3 in amino acids: CASSSPGTAPEQYF. In nucleotides, the CDR3 is TGTGCCAGTAGTTCGCCAGGGACAGCACCCGAGCAGTACTTC. The chain combines TRBV19 with TRBJ2-7, with TRBD1 matching 7 bases. Per the germline V gene, CDR1 is LNHDA and CDR2 is SQIVND (reference sequence). The CDR3 sequence is 14 residues long. J gave up 6 bases and V 5 bases, and 10 bases lay outside the gene matches. Complete variable domain (other parts from reference TRBV19 and TRBJ2-7): DGGITQSPKYLFRKEGQNVTLSCEQNLNHDAMYWYRQDPGQGLRLIYYSQIVNDFQKGDIAEGYSVSREKKESFPLTVTSAQKNPTAFYLCASSSPGTAPEQYFGPGTRLTVT.

The chain recombines TRBV28 with TRBJ2-5; D is perhaps TRBD2 (6 bases). Deletions cut 8 bases from V and 1 base from J, with 17 bases between. The germline gives CDR1 MDHEN, CDR2 SYDVKM. The CDR3 totals 15 residues. DNA for the CDR3: TGTGCCAGCGAAGTTGCGGGATCGGTCCAAGAGACCCAGTACTTC. This gives the protein CASEVAGSVQETQYF.

This clone came up once. The chain combines TRBV30 with TRBJ1-3; 8 bases align to TRBD1. The V gene end was trimmed by 8 bases and the J gene end by 0 bases; junction bases not matched to a gene: 9. Germline-derived CDR1 and CDR2 are GTSNPN and SVGIG (reference sequence). CDR3 length: 15 amino acids. This chain's CDR3 is CARGQVSLSGNTIYF. The CDR3 DNA reads as TGTGCCCGGGGACAGGTCTCTCTCTCTGGAAACACCATATATTTT.

The gene calls are TRBV7-9 and TRBJ2-3; 9 nucleotides agree with TRBD2. Losses at the gene ends were 1 base for V and 3 bases for J; bases not matched to a gene: 2. CDR1 and CDR2 from the germline V gene are SEHNR and FQNEAQ (reference sequence). There are 15 residues in the CDR3. DNA of the CDR3: TGTGCCAGCAGCTTAGTGACTAGCGGAACAGATACGCAGTATTTT. Translation: CASSLVTSGTDTQYF.

The V and J genes are TRBV15 and TRBJ1-2, with 9 bases identical to TRBD1. Germline V CDR1 and CDR2: LNHNV, YYDKDF (reference sequence). With 3 bases clipped from V and 4 bases from J, the junction kept 9 bases outside the gene matches. The CDR3 is made up of 16 amino acids. CDR3 DNA: TGTGCCACCAGCAGGGACAGGGGCGGACTAGGCTATGGCTACACCTTC. This encodes CATSRDRGGLGYGYTF. Full variable domain (rest looked up from reference TRBV15 and TRBJ1-2): DAMVIQNPRYQVTQFGKPVTLSCSQTLNHNVMYWYQQKSSQAPKLLFHYYDKDFNNEADTPDNFQSRRPNTSFCFLDIRSPGLGDTAMYLCATSRDRGGLGYGYTFGSGTRLTVV.

Here the CDR3 reads CASLARGLSPLHF. The DNA for the CDR3 is TGTGCCAGCTTGGCAAGGGGATTATCACCCCTCCACTTT. The chain combines TRBV28 with TRBJ1-6; possible D gene TRBD1, 5 bases. V lost 8 bases to trimming and J lost 10 bases, with 15 bases between them. The CDR3 loop spans 13 amino acids. CDR1 and CDR2 from the germline V gene are MDHEN and SYDVKM.

The V call is TRBV27, the J call TRBJ2-7; 7 nucleotides align to TRBD2. With 3 bases clipped from V and 6 bases from J, the junction kept 5 bases outside the gene matches. The CDR3 covers 13 residues. CDR1 MNHEY and CDR2 SMNVEV come from the germline V gene (reference sequence). The CDR3 sequence: CASSFPSGAEQYF. CDR3 coding DNA: TGTGCCAGCAGTTTCCCCAGCGGGGCCGAGCAGTACTTC.

The chain employs TRBV7-2 and TRBJ2-3; 12 bases align to TRBD2. V shed 1 base and J 4 bases; nucleotides not matched to a gene: 12. Germline V gives CDR1 SGHTA, CDR2 FQGNSA. This CDR3 spans 19 amino acids. CDR3 in amino acids: CASSLGLAGGLGGSDTQYF. The CDR3 bases are TGTGCCAGCAGCTTAGGCCTAGCGGGAGGGTTAGGGGGTTCAGATACGCAGTATTTT.

This rearrangement joins TRBV30 to TRBJ2-1; 10 bases align to TRBD2. This CDR3 comprises 10 residues. Germline loops: CDR1 GTSNPN, CDR2 SVGIG (reference sequence). After removal of 3 bases from V and 15 bases from J, the junction contained 2 bases not matched to a gene. CDR3 region: CAWRGTSVFF. CDR3 sequence (DNA): TGTGCCTGGAGAGGGACTAGCGTGTTCTTC.

The rearrangement joins TRBV7-9 to TRBJ1-4; the match to TRBD1 covers 8 bases. Germline values: CDR1 SEHNR, CDR2 FQNEAQ (reference sequence). Trimming took 5 bases from V and 2 from J; bases not matched to a gene: 4. This CDR3 is 15 amino acids long. The CDR3 region is CASSPDRGTNEKLFF. The DNA for the CDR3 is TGTGCCAGCAGCCCAGACAGGGGCACTAATGAAAAACTGTTTTTT.

The chain couples TRBV18 to TRBJ2-7; 8 nucleotides agree with TRBD2. The germline gives CDR1 KGHSH, CDR2 LQKENI. Trimming cost V 3 bases and J 6 bases; bases outside gene matches: 10. This CDR3 has 15 amino acids. The CDR3 sequence: CASSPSQRESIEQYF. In nucleotides, the CDR3 is TGTGCCAGCTCACCCAGCCAGCGGGAGTCTATCGAGCAGTACTTC.

The J gene is TRBJ2-7, the V gene TRBV28, with 8 bases aligning to TRBD1. CDR3 length: 13 amino acids. CDR1 MDHEN and CDR2 SYDVKM come from the germline V gene. With V trimmed by 6 bases and J by 12 bases, 13 bases remained unmatched. This chain's CDR3 is CASSQGAPPMGYF. Written as DNA, the CDR3 is TGTGCCAGCAGCCAGGGGGCCCCTCCAATGGGGTACTTC. Complete variable domain (other parts from reference TRBV28 and TRBJ2-7): DVKVTQSSRYLVKRTGEKVFLECVQDMDHENMFWYRQDPGLGLRLIYFSYDVKMKEKGDIPEGYSVSREKKERFSLILESASTNQTSMYLCASSQGAPPMGYFGPGTRLTVT.

V is TRBV4-1 and J is TRBJ2-7, with TRBD2 identical over 11 bases. Per germline, CDR1 MGHRA and CDR2 YSYEKL. The junction had 5 bases not matched to a gene; V was cut back by 1 base and J by 3 bases. The CDR3 covers 16 residues. The CDR3 loop is CASSQASGLAVYEQYF. The CDR3 bases are TGCGCCAGCAGCCAAGCCTCGGGACTAGCGGTCTACGAGCAGTACTTC.

This clone has only a few counts. V gene TRBV11-3 combines with J gene TRBJ2-2; 8 positions agree with TRBD1. There are 17 residues in the CDR3. Trimming at V came to 5 bases and at J to 5 bases, leaving 13 bases not matched to a gene. Germline loops: CDR1 SGHNT, CDR2 YENEEA. CDR3 sequence reads: CASSPTPGQGLTGELFF. CDR3 nucleotides: TGTGCCAGCAGCCCTACTCCAGGACAGGGCTTGACCGGGGAGCTGTTTTTT.

Turning to this clone: The germline gene is not matched at one end of the junction; a read error may be the cause. The chain combines TRBV19 with TRBJ2-6, with a tentative D call TRBD1 (5 bases). CDR1 is LNHDA, CDR2 SQIVND, per germline (reference sequence). This CDR3 is built from 18 residues. The CDR3 sequence: CASSISQRAPSGANGLTF. The CDR3 coding sequence is TGTGCCAGTAGTATCAGCCAACGGGCCCCCTCTGGGGCCAACGGCCTGACTTTC. The variable domain in full, completed from reference TRBV19 and TRBJ2-6, reads DGGITQSPKYLFRKEGQNVTLSCEQNLNHDAMYWYRQDPGQGLRLIYYSQIVNDFQKGDIAEGYSVSREKKESFPLTVTSAQKNPTAFYLCASSISQRAPSGANGLTFGAGSRLTVL.

The table lists this clone with a few counts. This rearrangement joins TRBV30 to TRBJ1-5; TRBD1 agrees at 8 bases. In germline, CDR1 is GTSNPN, CDR2 SVGIG (reference sequence). This CDR3 is built from 14 residues. With 5 bases clipped from V and 3 bases from J, the junction kept 6 bases outside the gene matches. Written as DNA, the CDR3 is TGTGCCTGGGCCGGACAGGGATACAATCAGCCCCAGCATTTT. Protein sequence: CAWAGQGYNQPQHF.